Detailed here is one TCR beta chain. Its antigen is unknown. This CDR3 is 16 amino acids long. The ends were cut back, 0 bases at V and 0 bases at J, with 10 bases in the middle. In germline, CDR1 is SGHRS, CDR2 YFSETQ. Clones were sequenced by immunoSEQ multiplex PCR, and TCRdb holds only the in-frame ones, with some missing. There are approximately 210,000 clones in the sample; more than 70% occur only once, and about 1.5% lies in the top ten. This sample was taken from a study of cytomegalovirus exposure and HLA in healthy donors. General study points: The investigators catalogued 150 or so TCR beta chains as cytomegalovirus-associated.

The TCR was taken from a young woman in good health and CMV-seronegative. The chain couples TRBV5-1 to TRBJ2-1, with D tentatively TRBD1 (6 bases). Input material: PBMCs. CDR3: CASSLGTDSSYNEQFF. CDR3 sequence (DNA): TGCGCCAGCAGCTTGGGGACAGACAGCTCCTACAATGAGCAGTTCTTC.